The clone carrying this TCR beta chain has just a few counts. The record originates from a study of blood T cell repertoires in COVID-19. About the research overall: The United States, Italy and Spain provided the acute and convalescent COVID-19 samples. From T cells, B-cell-depleted T cells, or PBMCs came the material, which was cDNA or gDNA.

Per germline, CDR1 SGDLS and CDR2 YYNGEE. There are 15 residues in the CDR3. V was pared by 1 base and J by 6 bases, with 8 bases of the junction left unmatched. In the source study's methods: Estimated nucleated cell counts came from reference gene primer amplification. The repertoire was sequenced with immunoSEQ multiplex PCR; TCRdb's copy has only in-frame clones and lacks some. V and J calls and clone size are given by that table; D and trimming were obtained from the DNA. The profile shows about 200,000 clones, around 81% of them singletons. The receptor was isolated from a woman in her 70s with acute or convalescent COVID-19. The source material was peripheral blood. The J gene is TRBJ1-1, the V gene TRBV9; 8 nucleotides agree with TRBD1. The CDR3 reads CASSVLVQGAAEAFF. The CDR3 DNA reads TGTGCCAGCAGCGTATTGGTGCAGGGGGCGGCTGAAGCTTTCTTT.